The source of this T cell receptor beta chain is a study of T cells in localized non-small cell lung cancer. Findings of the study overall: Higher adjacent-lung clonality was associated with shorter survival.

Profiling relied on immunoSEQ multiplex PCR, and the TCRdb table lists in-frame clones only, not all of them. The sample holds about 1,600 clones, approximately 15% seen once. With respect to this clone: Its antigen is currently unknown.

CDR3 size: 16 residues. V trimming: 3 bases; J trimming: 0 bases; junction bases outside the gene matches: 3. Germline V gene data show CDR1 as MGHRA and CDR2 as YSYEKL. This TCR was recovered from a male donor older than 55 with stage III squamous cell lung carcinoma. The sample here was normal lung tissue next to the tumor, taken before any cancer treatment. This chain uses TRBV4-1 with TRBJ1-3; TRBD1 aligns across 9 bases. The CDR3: CASSQGQGTSGNTIYF. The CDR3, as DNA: TGCGCCAGCAGCCAGGGACAGGGAACCTCTGGAAACACCATATATTTT.